This T cell receptor beta chain was captured by sequencing in a study of blood T cell repertoires in COVID-19. Participant age was 18 to 89 years, and participants resided in about 25 US areas. Cohort allocation depended upon clinical history that participants reported. Germline V gives CDR1 LGHDT, CDR2 YNNKEL (reference sequence). The CDR3 has 13 amino acids. Between the trimmed V and J ends, which lost 0 bases and 6 bases, there was a span of 6 bases. In the source study's methods: The authors estimated nucleated cell counts from reference gene primer amplification. Clones were read by immunoSEQ multiplex PCR, and TCRdb kept only the in-frame ones, dropping some. That table gives V, J and clone size, and the DNA gave D and trimming. Of 350,000 to 450,000 clones in the sample, 87% are singletons; the top ten hold around 1.9%.

The receptor's source is a middle-aged man in a cohort exposed to, infected with or recovered from COVID-19 (not recorded which). The chain recombines TRBV3-1 (or the pseudogene TRBV3-2) with TRBJ2-1; D perhaps matches TRBD1 (5 bases). Sequencing was carried out using PBMCs or T cells enriched from blood (not recorded which). DNA for the CDR3: TGTGCCAGCAGCCAAGAGGGGCGCAATGAGCAGTTCTTC. Translation gives CASSQEGRNEQFF.